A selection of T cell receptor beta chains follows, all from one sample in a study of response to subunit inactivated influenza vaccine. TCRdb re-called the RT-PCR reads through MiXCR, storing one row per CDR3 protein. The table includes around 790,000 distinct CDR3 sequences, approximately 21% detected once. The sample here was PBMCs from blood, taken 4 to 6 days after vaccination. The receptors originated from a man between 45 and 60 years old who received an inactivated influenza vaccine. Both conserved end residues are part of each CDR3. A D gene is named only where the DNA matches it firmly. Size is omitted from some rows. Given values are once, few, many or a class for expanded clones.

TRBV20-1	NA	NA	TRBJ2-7	CSASHSGTASSEQYF	TGCAGTGCGTCACACTCCGGGACGGCCTCTTCGGAGCAGTACTTC
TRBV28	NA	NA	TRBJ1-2	CASSTPTLYGYTF	TGTGCCAGCAGTACCCCCACTCTCTATGGCTACACCTTC
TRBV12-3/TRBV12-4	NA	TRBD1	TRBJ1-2	CASSSEDRTYGYTF	TGTGCCAGCAGCTCCGAGGACAGGACCTATGGCTACACCTTC
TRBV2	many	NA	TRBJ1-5	CASSEVLGGNQPQHF	TGTGCCAGCAGTGAAGTCTTAGGGGGAAATCAGCCCCAGCATTTT
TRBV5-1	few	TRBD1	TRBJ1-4	CASSLQGAANEKLFF	TGCGCCAGCAGCTTACAGGGGGCGGCTAATGAAAAACTGTTTTTT
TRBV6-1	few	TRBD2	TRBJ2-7	CASMRTSVSYEQYF	TGTGCCAGCATGAGGACTAGCGTTTCCTACGAGCAGTACTTC
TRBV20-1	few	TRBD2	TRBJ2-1	CSARVSLSLSGEYYNEQFF	TGCAGTGCCCGCGTATCCCTCAGCCTTAGCGGGGAGTACTACAATGAGCAGTTCTTC
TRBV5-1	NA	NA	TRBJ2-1	CASSPRLMPYNEQFF	TGCGCCAGCAGCCCTAGGTTGATGCCCTACAATGAGCAGTTCTTC
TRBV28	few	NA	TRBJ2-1	CASSFGALVPYNEQFF	TGTGCCAGCAGTTTCGGGGCCCTAGTTCCGTACAATGAGCAGTTCTTC
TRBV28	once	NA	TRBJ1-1	CASSLDPMGAFF	TGTGCCAGCAGTCTTGACCCCATGGGAGCTTTCTTT
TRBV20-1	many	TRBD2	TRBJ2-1	CSARYGPGLVSEQFF	TGCAGTGCTAGATACGGCCCGGGACTAGTAAGTGAGCAGTTCTTC
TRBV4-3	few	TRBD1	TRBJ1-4	CASSQPGQGFEKLFF	TGCGCCAGCAGCCAGCCGGGACAGGGTTTTGAAAAACTGTTTTTT
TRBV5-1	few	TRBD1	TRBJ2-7	CASSPGTGGKGSYEQYF	TGCGCCAGCAGCCCGGGGACAGGGGGGAAAGGATCCTACGAGCAGTACTTC
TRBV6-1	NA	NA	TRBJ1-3	CASIRDKGNTIYF	TGTGCCAGCATAAGGGACAAGGGAAACACCATATATTTT
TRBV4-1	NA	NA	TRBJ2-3	CASSHRQAPDTQYF	TGCGCCAGCAGCCATCGGCAGGCCCCAGATACGCAGTATTTT
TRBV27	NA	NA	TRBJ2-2	CASRRAGSAGELFF	TGTGCCAGCAGACGCGCCGGGAGCGCCGGGGAGCTGTTTTTT
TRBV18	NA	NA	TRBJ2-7	CASSPLGGTYEQYF	TGTGCCAGCTCACCGTTGGGCGGGACCTACGAGCAGTACTTC
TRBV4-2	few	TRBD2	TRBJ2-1	CASSHGTSADEQFF	TGTGCCAGCAGCCACGGGACTAGCGCCGATGAGCAGTTCTTC
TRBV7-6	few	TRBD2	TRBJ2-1	CASSAMTSGSGNEQFF	TGTGCCAGCAGCGCGATGACTAGCGGGAGTGGCAATGAGCAGTTCTTC
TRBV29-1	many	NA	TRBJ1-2	CSVEGHPGYGYTF	TGCAGCGTTGAAGGGCATCCGGGCTATGGCTACACCTTC
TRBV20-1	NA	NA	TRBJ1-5	CSANAVSNQPQHF	TGCAGTGCTAATGCAGTTAGCAATCAGCCCCAGCATTTT
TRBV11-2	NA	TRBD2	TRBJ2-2	CASSLVSGLAGGRTGELFF	TGTGCCAGCAGCTTAGTTTCTGGACTAGCGGGGGGTCGCACCGGGGAGCTGTTTTTT
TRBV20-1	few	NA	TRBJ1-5	CSARGGRAGPQHF	TGCAGTGCTAGAGGGGGGAGAGCAGGGCCCCAGCATTTT
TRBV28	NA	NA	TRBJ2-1	CASSPYSEQFF	TGTGCCAGCAGCCCGTACAGTGAGCAGTTCTTC
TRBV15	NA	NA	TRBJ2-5	CATSRSRGETQYF	TGTGCCACCAGCAGGTCCCGAGGGGAGACCCAGTACTTC
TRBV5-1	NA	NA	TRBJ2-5	CASSPGGSKETQYF	TGCGCCAGCAGCCCGGGGGGCAGTAAAGAGACCCAGTACTTC
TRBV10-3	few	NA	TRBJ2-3	CAIRGGADTQYF	TGTGCCATCCGGGGTGGTGCAGATACGCAGTATTTT
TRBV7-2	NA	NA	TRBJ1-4	CASSLGYSGEKLFF	TGTGCCAGCAGCTTGGGGTATAGTGGGGAAAAACTGTTTTTT
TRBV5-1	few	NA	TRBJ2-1	CASSLDGSSSYNEQFF	TGCGCCAGCAGCTTGGATGGGTCAAGCTCCTACAATGAGCAGTTCTTC
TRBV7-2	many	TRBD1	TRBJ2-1	CASSPTGGSEQFF	TGTGCCAGCAGCCCTACAGGGGGAAGTGAGCAGTTCTTC
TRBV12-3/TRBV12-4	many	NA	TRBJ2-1	CASSSTNEQFF	TGTGCCAGCAGTAGCACAAATGAGCAGTTCTTC
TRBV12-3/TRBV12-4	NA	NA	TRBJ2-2	CASSLPGYLGELFF	TGTGCCAGCAGTTTACCGGGATACCTGGGGGAGCTGTTTTTT
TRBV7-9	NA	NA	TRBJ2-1	CASTDSYNEQFF	TGTGCAAGCACAGACTCCTACAATGAGCAGTTCTTC
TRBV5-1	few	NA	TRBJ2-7	CASSPQSAGYEQYF	TGCGCCAGCAGCCCTCAGTCGGCTGGCTACGAGCAGTACTTC
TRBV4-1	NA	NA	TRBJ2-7	CASSPAEPSYEQYF	TGCGCCAGCAGTCCCGCAGAGCCCTCCTACGAGCAGTACTTC
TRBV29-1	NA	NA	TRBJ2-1	CSVEVVGNNEQFF	TGCAGCGTTGAAGTGGTGGGAAACAATGAGCAGTTCTTC
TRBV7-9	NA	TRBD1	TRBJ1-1	CASSSWDRDTEAFF	TGTGCCAGCAGCTCCTGGGACAGGGACACTGAAGCTTTCTTT
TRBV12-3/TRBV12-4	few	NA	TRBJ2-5	CASSLGASVETQYF	TGTGCCAGCAGTTTAGGAGCTAGCGTAGAGACCCAGTACTTC
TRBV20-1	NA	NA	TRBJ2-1	CSASSEFGVNEQFF	TGCAGTGCTAGTTCGGAATTTGGAGTGAATGAGCAGTTCTTC
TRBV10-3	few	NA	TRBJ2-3	CAISEPPTDTQYF	TGTGCCATCAGTGAGCCCCCTACAGATACGCAGTATTTT
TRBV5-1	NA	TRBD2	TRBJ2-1	CASNPRDRREGWNEQFF	TGCGCCAGCAACCCCAGGGACCGAAGGGAGGGTTGGAATGAGCAGTTCTTC
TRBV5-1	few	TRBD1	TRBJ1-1	CASSWGQGLGGTEAFF	TGCGCCAGCAGTTGGGGACAGGGGCTCGGGGGCACTGAAGCTTTCTTT
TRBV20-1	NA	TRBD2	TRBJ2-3	CSARDSGKGTYTQYF	TGCAGTGCTAGAGATAGCGGGAAAGGCACATATACGCAGTATTTT
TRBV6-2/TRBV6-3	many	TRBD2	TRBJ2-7	CASSYSGLVGVYYEQYF	TGTGCCAGCAGTTATTCCGGACTAGTGGGGGTATACTACGAGCAGTACTTC
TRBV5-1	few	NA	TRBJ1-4	CASSLVGVSSTNEKLFF	TGCGCCAGCAGCTTGGTCGGGGTTTCATCAACTAATGAAAAACTGTTTTTT
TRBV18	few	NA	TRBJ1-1	CASSPLRGGTEAFF	TGTGCCAGCTCACCCTTGAGGGGTGGGACTGAAGCTTTCTTT
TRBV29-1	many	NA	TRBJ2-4	CSVDRNRLAKNIQYF	TGCAGCGTTGACCGAAACAGACTAGCCAAAAACATTCAGTACTTC
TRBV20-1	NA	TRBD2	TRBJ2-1	CSAHSGDLLGSYNEQFF	TGCAGTGCCCATAGCGGGGACCTTCTAGGGTCCTACAATGAGCAGTTCTTC
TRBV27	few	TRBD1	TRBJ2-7	CASSPTPGTGAHEQYF	TGTGCCAGCAGTCCCACCCCCGGGACAGGGGCCCACGAGCAGTACTTC
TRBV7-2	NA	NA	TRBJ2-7	CASSSDRPSYEQYF	TGTGCCAGCAGCTCGGACAGACCCTCCTACGAGCAGTACTTC
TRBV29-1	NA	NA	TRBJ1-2	CSVEGQFRDYTF	TGCAGCGTTGAGGGTCAGTTCAGAGACTACACCTTC
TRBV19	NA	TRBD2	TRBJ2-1	CASSNLAGGYNEQFF	TGTGCCAGTAGTAACCTAGCGGGAGGGTACAATGAGCAGTTCTTC
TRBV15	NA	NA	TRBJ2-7	CATSEAHEQYF	TGTGCCACCAGCGAGGCCCACGAGCAGTACTTC
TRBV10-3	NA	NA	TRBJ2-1	CATHRDTSSYNEQFF	TGTGCCACCCACCGGGACACCAGCTCCTACAATGAGCAGTTCTTC
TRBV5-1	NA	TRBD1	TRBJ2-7	CASSLQGSHYEQYF	TGCGCCAGCAGCTTACAGGGGAGTCACTACGAGCAGTACTTC